The 22 T cell receptor beta chains below all came from one sample that was sequenced in a study of OX40 agonist ivuxolimab in advanced cancers. The table came from immunoSEQ multiplex PCR; TCRdb's copy has only in-frame clones and leaves some out. The sample has fewer than 70,000 clones, roughly 84% seen once. Sequencing was performed on CD4+ or CD8+ T cells sorted from blood, taken in a trial of the OX40 agonist ivuxolimab. The receptors derive from an adult with an advanced solid tumor such as melanoma, head and neck, liver or kidney cancer.

J is TRBJ1-5 and V is TRBV27; TRBD1 might be the D (6 bases). The CDR3 sequence is 17 residues long. Germline values: CDR1 MNHEY, CDR2 SMNVEV (reference sequence). Trimming took 2 bases from V and 3 from J, leaving 17 bases between them. The CDR3, as DNA: TGTGCCAGCAGTTTAGGAAACGACGGGGGGCCCAATCAGCCCCAGCATTTT. Amino acid sequence: CASSLGNDGGPNQPQHF.

The chain uses TRBV14 and TRBJ1-6; TRBD1 agrees at 9 bases. This CDR3 region has 17 residues. After removal of 3 bases from V and 7 bases from J, the junction contained 10 bases not matched to a gene. The germline CDR1 and CDR2 sequences are SGHDN and FVKESK. The CDR3 is CASSHVQGALVNSPLHF. CDR3 bases: TGTGCCAGCAGCCATGTACAGGGGGCATTGGTGAATTCACCCCTCCACTTT. The whole variable domain, filled in from reference TRBV14 and TRBJ1-6, reads EAGVTQFPSHSVIEKGQTVTLRCDPISGHDNLYWYRRVMGKEIKFLLHFVKESKQDESGMPNNRFLAERTGGTYSTLKVQPAELEDSGVYFCASSHVQGALVNSPLHFGNGTRLTVT.

This chain uses TRBV4-3 with TRBJ1-6; D is undetermined. From germline, CDR1 is LGHNA and CDR2 YSLEER. The CDR3 has 15 residues. Trimming took 5 bases from V and 7 from J, leaving 15 bases between them. The CDR3 here is CASSLMGSTNSPLHF. The DNA for the CDR3 is TGCGCCAGCAGCTTAATGGGCAGTACAAATTCACCCCTCCACTTT.

This sequence joins TRBV19 and TRBJ2-7; D unresolved. V was clipped by 3 bases and J by 3 bases, with 9 bases between them. From germline, CDR1 is LNHDA and CDR2 SQIVND (reference sequence). CDR3 size: 13 residues. DNA for the CDR3: TGTGCCAGTAGTATTACAGCAGGCTACGAGCAGTACTTC. Protein product: CASSITAGYEQYF.

The chain combines TRBV28 with TRBJ1-2; 8 bases agree with TRBD1. Germline CDR1 is MDHEN and CDR2 is SYDVKM. The CDR3 is 16 amino acids. V gave up 5 bases and J gave up 3 bases; unmatched junction bases: 11. The CDR3 bases are TGTGCCAGCAGTCCACCCGGACAGGGTGGCGACTATGGCTACACCTTC. Protein sequence: CASSPPGQGGDYGYTF.

This clone was seen only a few times. The V and J genes are TRBV11-3 and TRBJ2-2, with 10 nucleotides matching TRBD1. V dropped 5 bases and J dropped 3; count of bases not matched to a gene: 6. Germline V CDR1 and CDR2: SGHNT, YENEEA. This CDR3 is 16 amino acids long. The CDR3 nucleotides read TGTGCCAGCAGCGGGGGACAGGGGAAGGACACCGGGGAGCTGTTTTTT. The encoded protein is CASSGGQGKDTGELFF. Based on the CDR3 plus reference TRBV11-3 and TRBJ2-2, the full variable domain is EAGVVQSPRYKIIEKKQPVAFWCNPISGHNTLYWYLQNLGQGPELLIRYENEEAVDDSQLPKDRFSAERLKGVDSTLKIQPAELGDSAVYLCASSGGQGKDTGELFFGEGSRLTVL.

The J gene is TRBJ2-7, the V gene TRBV2; 8 nucleotides line up with TRBD1. The V and J ends lost 10 bases and 0 bases, in that order; junction bases with no gene match: 11. The germline V gene encodes CDR1 SNHLY and CDR2 FYNNEI. The length of the CDR3 is 15 residues. The CDR3 nucleotides are TGTGCCACTCGACGGGGACAGGCGATCTCCTACGAGCAGTACTTC. Its protein product is CATRRGQAISYEQYF.

The CDR3 reads CSGESGDTQYF. DNA for the CDR3: TGCAGCGGGGAGAGCGGAGATACGCAGTATTTT. The genes are TRBV29-1 and TRBJ2-3; perhaps TRBD2 as D (5 bases). Trimming left V 7 bases short and J 5 bases short, with 10 bases between. In germline, CDR1 is SQVTM, CDR2 ANQGSEA. This CDR3 is built from 11 residues.

The gene calls are TRBV2 and TRBJ1-6; tentatively, D is TRBD1 (6 bases). The CDR3 sequence is 14 residues long. Deletions cut 6 bases from V and 7 bases from J, with 13 bases between. Looked up from germline, CDR1 is SNHLY and CDR2 is FYNNEI. The CDR3 sequence is CASSGRTENSPLHF. Written as DNA, the CDR3 is TGTGCCAGCAGCGGGAGGACAGAGAATTCACCCCTCCACTTT. Together with reference TRBV2 and TRBJ1-6, the CDR3 gives the full variable domain: EPEVTQTPSHQVTQMGQEVILRCVPISNHLYFYWYRQILGQKVEFLVSFYNNEISEKSEIFDDQFSVERPDGSNFTLKIRSTKLEDSAMYFCASSGRTENSPLHFGNGTRLTVT.

To note about this clone: Mismatch with germline at one junction end may stem from a read error. CDR3 residues: CASSLAGQGPNNEQFF. The CDR3 DNA sequence: TGTGCCAGCAGCCTAGCAGGACAGGGGCCCAACAATGAGCAGTTCTTC. The genes are TRBV7-2 and TRBJ2-1; TRBD1 matches 9 bases. Germline V gene sequence: CDR1 SGHTA, CDR2 FQGNSA. The length of the CDR3 is 16 residues. Supplemented by reference TRBV7-2 and TRBJ2-1, the full variable domain reads GAGVSQSPSNKVTEKGKDVELRCDPISGHTALYWYRQSLGQGLEFLIYFQGNSAPDKSGLPSDRFSAERTGGSVSTLTIQRTQQEDSAVYLCASSLAGQGPNNEQFFGPGTRLTVL.

The count of this clone is one. The J gene is TRBJ2-2, the V gene TRBV6-5; 8 bases match TRBD1. The CDR3 extends over 14 amino acids. With 10 bases clipped from V and 4 bases from J, the junction kept 8 bases outside the gene matches. CDR1 is MNHEY, CDR2 SVGAGI, per germline. The CDR3, as DNA: TGTGCCACCTCGGACAGGGTGTCCACCGGGGAGCTGTTTTTT. Amino acid sequence: CATSDRVSTGELFF.

This chain uses TRBV7-2 with TRBJ2-3; D is perhaps TRBD2 (5 bases). This CDR3 has 15 residues. Trimming shortened V by 6 bases and J by 4 bases, and 17 bases separated the two germline ends. CDR1 is SGHTA and CDR2 is FQGNSA in the germline V gene. The CDR3 loop is CASSPDGVSADTQYF. The CDR3 bases are TGTGCCAGCAGTCCCGACGGGGTTAGCGCAGATACGCAGTATTTT.

The genes are TRBV1 and TRBJ1-6. TRBV1 is a pseudogene segment. This CDR3 comprises 12 residues. CDR3 coding DNA: TGCACCGGTCGTGAGGGTCATTCACCCCTCCACTTT. Protein sequence: CTGREGHSPLHF.

The V and J genes are TRBV19 and TRBJ1-5; 7 nucleotides agree with TRBD1. CDR1 LNHDA and CDR2 SQIVND come from the germline V gene (reference sequence). J gave up 7 bases and V 6 bases, and 15 bases lay outside the gene matches. CDR3 length: 16 residues. In nucleotides, the CDR3 is TGTGCCAGTAGCCCCCCACCCAGGGGGTCACGGCAGCCCCAGCATTTT. The encoded protein is CASSPPPRGSRQPQHF.

On this clone: The same CDR3 is also encoded by other DNA sequences in this sample. The V call is TRBV7-9, the J call TRBJ1-1; the D is unclear. CDR3 size: 13 residues. The germline V and J ends were trimmed by 5 bases and 0 bases, with 7 bases remaining between them. Germline CDR1 and CDR2: SEHNR and FQNEAQ (reference sequence). CDR3 sequence (DNA): TGTGCCAGCAGCCTAGATATGAACACTGAAGCTTTCTTT. As protein: CASSLDMNTEAFF.

In this sample, this clone turned up many times. The V gene is TRBV15, the J gene TRBJ2-2; D is ambiguous. CDR1 LNHNV and CDR2 YYDKDF come from the germline V gene (reference sequence). V was pared by 1 base and J by 6 bases, with 12 bases between. The CDR3 loop spans 15 amino acids. CDR3 DNA sequence: TGTGCCACCAGCAGAGGGGGTTCATATTCCGGGGAGCTGTTTTTT. It translates to CATSRGGSYSGELFF.

This rearrangement joins TRBV5-6 to TRBJ1-5; perhaps TRBD1 as D (5 bases). V gave up 1 base and J gave up 11 bases, with 13 bases separating them. The CDR3 is 13 residues long. Germline CDR1 is SGHDT and CDR2 is YYEEEE. The DNA for the CDR3 is TGTGCCAGCAGCTTGTACGTCGAGGGGTCCCAGCATTTT. It codes for CASSLYVEGSQHF. The full variable domain, its missing parts supplied by reference TRBV5-6 and TRBJ1-5, is DAGVTQSPTHLIKTRGQQVTLRCSPKSGHDTVSWYQQALGQGPQFIFQYYEEEERQRGNFPDRFSGHQFPNYSSELNVNALLLGDSALYLCASSLYVEGSQHFGDGTRLSIL.

V and J are TRBV7-8 and TRBJ1-5; no firm D call. CDR1 SGHVS and CDR2 FQNEAQ come from the germline V gene. The V and J ends lost 4 bases and 2 bases respectively, with 15 bases between them. This CDR3 comprises 16 residues. As DNA, the CDR3 is TGTGCCAGCAGCTCCCAAGGTAGTGGGGGCAATCAGCCCCAGCATTTT. Translated, it gives CASSSQGSGGNQPQHF.

This chain joins TRBV28 and TRBJ2-1, with 9 positions matching TRBD2. The junction had 11 bases not matched to a gene; V was cut back by 6 bases and J by 8 bases. This CDR3 has 15 amino acids. Germline V gene sequence: CDR1 MDHEN, CDR2 SYDVKM. The CDR3 bases are TGTGCCAGCAGAGTAGCGGGGGCGGATACGCATGAGCAGTTCTTC. Its translation is CASRVAGADTHEQFF.

The chain combines TRBV29-1 with TRBJ2-7; D might be TRBD2 (6 bases). The CDR3 consists of 14 residues. V was cut by 5 bases and J by 4 bases, with 18 bases left in between. The germline V gene has CDR1 SQVTM and CDR2 ANQGSEA. The CDR3 region has the DNA TGCAGCGTTTGTACGGTGGAGGGGTCTTACGAGCAGTACTTC. It is translated as CSVCTVEGSYEQYF.

CDR3 sequence reads: CASSPELGRGRETQYF. The CDR3 region has the DNA TGTGCCAGCAGCCCAGAGCTGGGCAGGGGGCGGGAGACCCAGTACTTC. This chain links TRBV7-2 with TRBJ2-5, with 8 bases that match TRBD1. Germline V gene sequence: CDR1 SGHTA, CDR2 FQGNSA. CDR3 length: 16 amino acids. The junction had 13 bases not matched to a gene; V was cut back by 5 bases and J by 5 bases.

This clone appeared a single time. The chain is built from TRBV7-3 and TRBJ1-1; weak D call: TRBD1 (6 bases). From germline, CDR1 is SGHTA and CDR2 FQGTGA. This CDR3 contains 14 residues. With 5 bases removed from V and 11 bases from J, the gap between germline ends came to 21 bases. CDR3 sequence (DNA): TGTGCCAGCAGCCCAAACAACAGGGTCGGCTCCGCTTTCTTT. Translating it yields CASSPNNRVGSAFF.